This entry lists 21 T cell receptor beta chains sequenced from one sample in a study of regulatory T cells in long-lasting Graves disease (dated by TCRdb to about 2021). Libraries were made using multiplex PCR. TCRdb shows the sequencer as Illumina HiSeq 4000. To build TCR beta libraries, CDR3 regions were amplified by Arm-PCR using iRepertoire HTBI primers. TCRdb trimmed the raw reads at Q25, called clones with MiXCR and kept productive beta chains. Each entry merges the rows of one CDR3 protein and shows their most common DNA and genes. The sample has a few hundred thousand distinct CDR3 sequences on record, about 14% of them singletons. The ten largest account for approximately 15% of the sample. The intended sense of this specimen's time point label: newly diagnosed GD, antithyroid drugs for less than 3 months. For both TCR sequencing and RNA sequencing, RNA was extracted from PBMCs in TRIzol.

These data are also associated with another study on T cells in Graves' hyperthyroidism and ophthalmopathy.

The sample here was peripheral blood mononuclear cells (PBMCs), taken at new diagnosis, from a patient treated with antithyroid drugs. These receptor sequences come from a woman aged 45-65 years with Graves disease. Donor details come from another sample of the same person, matched by shared clones.

As concerns this clonotype: It may be a read error: a sequence one base away is much more abundant. V usage is TRBV12-3 or TRBV12-4 and J usage is TRBJ1-2; D is possibly TRBD1 (5 bases). The CDR3 totals 15 residues. Trimming left V 8 bases short and J 4 bases short, with 20 bases between. The CDR3 bases are TGTGCCAGCGGCTCTCCCTTGGGGCCCGGCTATGGCTACACCTTC. It specifies CASGSPLGPGYGYTF.

This clonotype was seen many times. The J gene is TRBJ2-5, the V gene TRBV28; D is ambiguous. Trimming shortened V by 5 bases and J by 4 bases, and 11 bases separated the two germline ends. The CDR3 runs to 13 residues. CDR1 MDHEN and CDR2 SYDVKM come from the germline V gene. CDR3 coding DNA: TGTGCCAGCAGTATTGGTTTTCGAGAGACCCAGTACTTC. It is translated as CASSIGFRETQYF. Full variable domain (rest looked up from reference TRBV28 and TRBJ2-5): DVKVTQSSRYLVKRTGEKVFLECVQDMDHENMFWYRQDPGLGLRLIYFSYDVKMKEKGDIPEGYSVSREKKERFSLILESASTNQTSMYLCASSIGFRETQYFGPGTRLLVL.

This clonotype was seen ten or more times. V is TRBV5-1 and J is TRBJ2-2, with D possibly being TRBD1 (6 bases). The CDR3 contains 14 residues. The germline V gene encodes CDR1 SGHRS and CDR2 YFSETQ. Trimming cost V 4 bases and J 4 bases, with 11 bases left between them. CDR3 sequence reads: CASSAGTPTGELFF. The CDR3 DNA reads as TGCGCCAGCAGCGCCGGGACACCCACCGGGGAGCTGTTTTTT.

The chain links TRBV28 to TRBJ2-2; no definite D call. The germline CDR1 and CDR2 sequences are MDHEN and SYDVKM. This CDR3 contains 16 residues. V lost 6 bases and J 6 bases, leaving 20 bases between the germline ends. CDR3 nucleotides: TGTGCCAGCAGCCAAGCCGGGCCGCGGACGGCCGGGGAGCTGTTTTTT. This codes for CASSQAGPRTAGELFF.

This clonotype has at least ten counts. The chain recombines TRBV20-1 with TRBJ1-5; possibly TRBD1 for D (5 bases). The V end was cut by 6 bases, the J end by 4 bases, with 16 bases between. The CDR3 has 14 residues. CDR1 is DFQATT and CDR2 is SNEGSKA in the germline V gene (reference sequence). Here the CDR3 reads CSAREQGRNQPQHF. CDR3 nucleotide sequence: TGCAGTGCCCGTGAGCAGGGTCGAAATCAGCCCCAGCATTTT.

V and J are TRBV5-1 and TRBJ2-7; tentatively, D is TRBD1 or TRBD2 (5 bases each). Germline V lookup: CDR1 SGHRS, CDR2 YFSETQ. The CDR3 is made up of 16 amino acids. With 0 bases removed from V and 6 bases from J, the gap between germline ends came to 19 bases. The CDR3 sequence is CASSLDPGSGLGEQYF. The CDR3 coding sequence is TGCGCCAGCAGCTTGGATCCAGGGTCGGGGCTGGGCGAGCAGTACTTC.

This clonotype was observed at least ten times. This chain connects TRBV29-1 to TRBJ1-3; 10 bases line up with TRBD1. The CDR3 length is 14 residues. Germline V gene sequence: CDR1 SQVTM, CDR2 ANQGSEA. V lost 4 bases, J lost 2 bases, and 2 bases stayed unmatched. CDR3 region: CSVAGTGAGNTIYF. The DNA of the CDR3 is TGCAGCGTTGCGGGGACAGGGGCTGGAAACACCATATATTTT.

Concerning this clonotype: One base away lies a much larger clone, so this may be a sequencing read error. V gene TRBV30 combines with J gene TRBJ2-7; 7 bases line up with TRBD1. Germline V gene sequence: CDR1 GTSNPN, CDR2 SVGIG (reference sequence). J lost 3 bases, V lost 4 bases, and 9 bases had no gene match. There are 14 residues in the CDR3. DNA for the CDR3: TGTGCCTGGAACATACAGGGGCGCTACTACGAGCAGTACTTC. Its protein is CAWNIQGRYYEQYF.

This clonotype was recorded at least ten times. This chain links TRBV12-3 or TRBV12-4 with TRBJ2-1; 11 bases map to TRBD2. The CDR3 covers 15 residues. After removal of 2 bases from V and 9 bases from J, the junction contained 6 bases not matched to a gene. CDR3 region: CASSLTSGSPIEQFF. The CDR3 DNA follows: TGTGCCAGCAGTTTAACTAGCGGGAGTCCTATTGAGCAGTTCTTC.

The chain joins TRBV11-1 to TRBJ2-1; TRBD2 might be the D (6 bases). CDR3 size: 15 residues. Per the germline V gene, CDR1 is SGHAT and CDR2 is FQDESV (reference sequence). V was trimmed by 5 bases and J by 7 bases, leaving 18 bases between them. The CDR3 loop reads CASSRDLGTGNEQFF. The CDR3 region has the DNA TGTGCCAGCAGCCGGGACTTGGGAACGGGGAATGAGCAGTTCTTC. The variable domain in full, with the rest retrieved from reference TRBV11-1 and TRBJ2-1, is EAEVAQSPRYKITEKSQAVAFWCDPISGHATLYWYRQILGQGPELLVQFQDESVVDDSQLPKDRFSAERLKGVDSTLKIQPAELGDSAMYLCASSRDLGTGNEQFFGPGTRLTVL.

About this clonotype itself: The missing conserved phenylalanine or tryptophan at the end of this CDR3 makes a read error likely. The rearrangement links TRBV7-3 to TRBJ2-1; 11 bases match TRBD2. Germline trimming cut 5 bases from V and 6 bases from J; bases unmatched to any gene: 12. CDR1 is SGHTA, CDR2 FQGTGA, per germline. The CDR3 runs 17 residues. The CDR3 reads CASSLLAGGPGINEQFL. CDR3 DNA sequence: TGTGCCAGCAGCCTCTTAGCGGGAGGGCCGGGTATCAATGAGCAGTTCCTC.

The J gene is TRBJ1-1, the V gene TRBV12-3 or TRBV12-4, with D possibly matching TRBD1 (5 bases). V lost 7 bases and J 5 bases, leaving 17 bases between the germline ends. CDR3 length: 14 residues. The CDR3 is CASTGGGARTEAFF. CDR3 sequence (DNA): TGTGCCAGCACGGGGGGAGGGGCTCGGACTGAAGCTTTCTTT.

The genes are TRBV20-1 and TRBJ2-2; 7 bases match TRBD2. There are 13 residues in the CDR3. V trimming: 4 bases; J trimming: 5 bases; junction bases outside the gene matches: 4. CDR1 is DFQATT and CDR2 is SNEGSKA in the germline V gene (reference sequence). CDR3 coding DNA: TGCAGTGCTACCCTAGCGGCTACCGGGGAGCTGTTTTTT. Translation: CSATLAATGELFF.

This clonotype was detected ten times or more. The chain couples TRBV24-1 to TRBJ2-6, with 8 positions matching TRBD2. Germline V gives CDR1 KGHDR, CDR2 SFDVKD. The V gene end was trimmed by 7 bases and the J gene end by 1 base; junction bases not matched to a gene: 5. This CDR3 spans 16 amino acids. CDR3 in amino acids: CATRPGGGSGANVLTF. DNA for the CDR3: TGTGCCACCAGACCAGGCGGGGGGTCTGGGGCCAACGTCCTGACTTTC.

In this sample, this clonotype turned up many times. V is TRBV3-1 and J is TRBJ2-1, with 10 bases lining up with TRBD2. CDR1 and CDR2 (germline): LGHDT, YNNKEL (reference sequence). Trimming cost V 8 bases and J 5 bases; bases outside gene matches: 6. The CDR3 loop spans 14 amino acids. CDR3 DNA: TGTGCCAGCTCCCTAGCGGGAGAGGACAATGAGCAGTTCTTC. It is translated as CASSLAGEDNEQFF.

The rearrangement joins TRBV20-1 to TRBJ2-1; D is ambiguous. V lost 5 bases to trimming and J lost 9 bases, with 14 bases between them. The germline V gene has CDR1 DFQATT and CDR2 SNEGSKA (reference sequence). The CDR3 is made up of 12 amino acids. The CDR3 region is CSAAGPTGEQFF. The CDR3 DNA follows: TGCAGTGCTGCAGGTCCGACGGGTGAGCAGTTCTTC.

This clonotype was seen at least ten times. The chain combines TRBV29-1 with TRBJ2-7; D call uncertain. Trimming took 7 bases from V and 1 from J, leaving 8 bases between them. Germline-derived CDR1 and CDR2 are SQVTM and ANQGSEA. There are 11 residues in the CDR3. The CDR3 DNA is TGCAGCGCGGTTGAGTCCTACGAGCAGTACTTC. Translation: CSAVESYEQYF.

Concerning this clonotype: The junction departs from germline at one end; a sequencing error may be responsible. The chain carries TRBV27 and TRBJ2-5; the D call may be TRBD1 or TRBD2 (5 bases each). This CDR3 has 11 residues. The germline gives CDR1 MNHEY, CDR2 SMNVEV (reference sequence). CDR3 bases: TGTGCCAGCAGTTTGGGGGAGATCCAGTACTTC. As protein: CASSLGEIQYF.

This chain joins TRBV18 and TRBJ1-6; D perhaps matches TRBD1 (5 bases). Per the germline V gene, CDR1 is KGHSH and CDR2 is LQKENI. V lost 4 bases, J lost 10 bases, and 14 bases lay in between. The CDR3 totals 14 residues. The CDR3 here is CASSRRDQESPLHF. CDR3 sequence (DNA): TGTGCCAGCTCACGGCGGGACCAGGAATCACCCCTCCACTTT. Based on the CDR3 plus reference TRBV18 and TRBJ1-6, the full variable domain is NAGVMQNPRHLVRRRGQEARLRCSPMKGHSHVYWYRQLPEEGLKFMVYLQKENIIDESGMPKERFSAEFPKEGPSILRIQQVVRGDSAAYFCASSRRDQESPLHFGNGTRLTVT.

The chain has TRBV28 and TRBJ1-4, with a weak D call TRBD1 (6 bases). The CDR3 is 16 amino acids. Trimming shortened V by 2 bases and J by 2 bases, and 12 bases separated the two germline ends. Germline lookup yields CDR1 MDHEN and CDR2 SYDVKM. The CDR3 protein is CASSLRGAGTNEKLFF. CDR3 nucleotide sequence: TGTGCCAGCAGTTTAAGGGGGGCGGGGACTAATGAAAAACTGTTTTTT.

The sample holds many counts of this clonotype. The V call is TRBV28, the J call TRBJ2-7; 10 bases are shared with TRBD1. CDR1 MDHEN and CDR2 SYDVKM come from the germline V gene. The CDR3 is 12 residues long. V was clipped by 10 bases and J by 4 bases; unmatched bases: 4. CDR3 coding DNA: TGTGCCACCTCGGACAGGGGGTACGAGCAGTACTTC. Its translation: CATSDRGYEQYF. Drawing the rest from reference TRBV28 and TRBJ2-7, the complete variable domain is DVKVTQSSRYLVKRTGEKVFLECVQDMDHENMFWYRQDPGLGLRLIYFSYDVKMKEKGDIPEGYSVSREKKERFSLILESASTNQTSMYLCATSDRGYEQYFGPGTRLTVT.